Below are 10 T cell receptor beta chains sequenced from a single sample in a study of shared clonotypes between healthy human individuals. As defined, naive CD8 cells were CD45RO-negative and positively selected for CCR7, with terminally differentiated effector memory CD45RA+ cells excluded. Some clones are missing from TCRdb's copy, which holds only in-frame ones; the method was immunoSEQ multiplex PCR. The sample contains hundreds of thousands of clones, 90% to 97% of which appear only once. Sequenced: naive CD8+ T cells sorted from blood. Receptor source: a man aged 25 to 40 in good health.

This chain uses TRBV19 with TRBJ1-4; TRBD1 aligns across 7 bases. CDR3 length: 12 residues. Trimming at V came to 5 bases and at J to 12 bases, leaving 6 bases not matched to a gene. Germline lookup yields CDR1 LNHDA and CDR2 SQIVND (reference sequence). CDR3 in DNA: TGTGCCAGTAGTCAACAGGGGCGCCAACTGTTTTTT. Its translation is CASSQQGRQLFF. The variable domain in full, with the rest retrieved from reference TRBV19 and TRBJ1-4, is DGGITQSPKYLFRKEGQNVTLSCEQNLNHDAMYWYRQDPGQGLRLIYYSQIVNDFQKGDIAEGYSVSREKKESFPLTVTSAQKNPTAFYLCASSQQGRQLFFGSGTQLSVL.

The chain has TRBV18 and TRBJ2-6; the D is unclear. Trimming took off 7 bases at V and 0 bases at J, with 13 bases between the two ends. The CDR3 extends over 16 amino acids. Germline CDR1 and CDR2: KGHSH and LQKENI. In DNA, the CDR3 is TGTGCCAGCTTACCTAACTCAGGCTCTGGGGCCAACGTCCTGACTTTC. Translated: CASLPNSGSGANVLTF. Full variable domain (outside the CDR3, taken from reference TRBV18 and TRBJ2-6): NAGVMQNPRHLVRRRGQEARLRCSPMKGHSHVYWYRQLPEEGLKFMVYLQKENIIDESGMPKERFSAEFPKEGPSILRIQQVVRGDSAAYFCASLPNSGSGANVLTFGAGSRLTVL.

The chain is built from TRBV25-1 and TRBJ1-4; D call uncertain. With 4 bases removed from V and 8 bases from J, the gap between germline ends came to 14 bases. The CDR3 is 14 amino acids. CDR1 is MGHDK, CDR2 SYGVNS, per germline. Here the CDR3 reads CASSVKQTEEKLFF. CDR3 bases: TGTGCCAGCAGTGTTAAGCAAACCGAGGAAAAACTGTTTTTT.

This chain connects TRBV19 to TRBJ2-1, with D perhaps matching TRBD2 (5 bases). Germline V gene data show CDR1 as LNHDA and CDR2 as SQIVND (reference sequence). CDR3 length equals 15 residues. The ends were cut back, 6 bases at V and 5 bases at J, with 17 bases in the middle. The CDR3 protein is CASSLGRTLNNEQFF. The CDR3 DNA reads TGTGCCAGTAGCCTAGGCAGGACTCTAAACAATGAGCAGTTCTTC.

V gene TRBV4-1 combines with J gene TRBJ2-7; 9 nucleotides agree with TRBD2. Germline CDR1 is MGHRA and CDR2 is YSYEKL. The V gene end was trimmed by 6 bases and the J gene end by 1 base; junction bases not matched to a gene: 7. This CDR3 is built from 15 residues. CDR3 bases: TGCGCCAGCAGTCAGCTAGCGGGACGATCCTACGAGCAGTACTTC. Residues: CASSQLAGRSYEQYF.

This chain joins TRBV6-1 and TRBJ2-7; D is unclear. Germline loops: CDR1 MNHNS, CDR2 SASEGT. The length of the CDR3 is 14 residues. The V gene lost 3 bases and the J gene lost 2 bases, with 11 bases spanning the gap. CDR3 region: CASSELHGPYEQYF. The CDR3 DNA sequence: TGTGCCAGCAGTGAGCTCCACGGGCCCTACGAGCAGTACTTC.

The rearrangement links TRBV14 to TRBJ2-2; 12 bases fit TRBD2. The CDR3 is made up of 17 amino acids. V shed 2 bases and J 6 bases; nucleotides not matched to a gene: 7. The germline V gene has CDR1 SGHDN and CDR2 FVKESK. CDR3: CASSQRLAGVWSGELFF. The DNA for the CDR3 is TGTGCCAGCAGCCAACGACTAGCGGGAGTGTGGTCCGGGGAGCTGTTTTTT.

The rearrangement links TRBV2 to TRBJ1-2; TRBD1 matches 9 bases. V trimming: 9 bases; J trimming: 8 bases; junction bases outside the gene matches: 13. The germline V gene has CDR1 SNHLY and CDR2 FYNNEI. CDR3 length: 14 residues. The CDR3 sequence: CARTGTGSSFGYTF. CDR3 DNA sequence: TGTGCCAGGACCGGGACAGGGTCTTCCTTCGGCTACACCTTC. The full variable domain, in which reference TRBV2 and TRBJ1-2 provide the parts outside the CDR3, is EPEVTQTPSHQVTQMGQEVILRCVPISNHLYFYWYRQILGQKVEFLVSFYNNEISEKSEIFDDQFSVERPDGSNFTLKIRSTKLEDSAMYFCARTGTGSSFGYTFGSGTRLTVV.

The chain carries TRBV5-6 and TRBJ1-5; 7 nucleotides agree with TRBD1. Germline assignment: CDR1 SGHDT and CDR2 YYEEEE. This CDR3 is built from 14 residues. Trimming removed 4 bases from V and 2 bases from J; junction bases left unmatched: 3. CDR3 sequence reads: CASSTGTGNQPQHF. The CDR3 bases are TGTGCCAGCAGCACCGGGACAGGCAATCAGCCCCAGCATTTT.

Details on this clone: The sample carries other DNA sequences with the same CDR3. The rearrangement links TRBV5-5 to TRBJ2-7; no reliable D call. Looked up from germline, CDR1 is SGHKS and CDR2 is YYEKEE (reference sequence). V lost 0 bases and J lost 6, with 7 bases in between. CDR3 length: 12 amino acids. CDR3 region: CASSLGRGEQYF. The CDR3 DNA reads TGTGCCAGCAGCTTGGGGCGAGGCGAGCAGTACTTC.